Each of the 13 T cell receptor beta chains below was sequenced from the same sample in a study of cytomegalovirus exposure and HLA in healthy donors. PCR employed 60 Vbeta and 13 Jbeta primers. Sequencing used immunoSEQ multiplex PCR; TCRdb keeps in-frame clones, though not all of them. The sample holds under 200,000 clones, 82% seen once. What was sequenced was PBMCs. These receptors were taken from a woman in her fifties or sixties in good health and CMV-seronegative.

J is TRBJ1-2 and V is TRBV6-5; tentatively, D is TRBD1 (5 bases). The CDR3 totals 13 residues. Germline assignment: CDR1 MNHEY and CDR2 SVGAGI. Trimming took off 4 bases at V and 5 bases at J, with 11 bases between the two ends. DNA for the CDR3: TGTGCCAGCAGTTCAGGGCCAGTGTATGGCTACACCTTC. This gives the protein CASSSGPVYGYTF.

The CDR3 loop reads CAISEWGGMSNQPQHF. The CDR3 DNA sequence: TGTGCCATCAGTGAGTGGGGAGGGATGAGCAATCAGCCCCAGCATTTT. The chain is built from TRBV10-3 and TRBJ1-5; D uncertain. V lost 1 base, J lost 1 base, and 11 bases lay in between. Germline CDR1 and CDR2: ENHRY and SYGVKD. This CDR3 is 16 amino acids long.

This clone was seen a few times. This chain uses TRBV19 with TRBJ2-6; 9 bases are shared with TRBD1. CDR3 length: 16 amino acids. Germline V CDR1 and CDR2: LNHDA, SQIVND (reference sequence). V lost 3 bases to trimming and J lost 2 bases; unmatched junction nucleotides: 2. CDR3 bases: TGTGCCAGTAGTATCTGGACAGGGGCTGGGGCCAACGTCCTGACTTTC. Residues: CASSIWTGAGANVLTF.

The V gene is TRBV28, the J gene TRBJ1-2; 7 nucleotides agree with TRBD1. Germline-derived CDR1 and CDR2 are MDHEN and SYDVKM. This CDR3 contains 18 residues. Losses at the gene ends were 3 bases for V and 5 bases for J; bases not matched to a gene: 18. The DNA for the CDR3 is TGTGCCAGCAGTTTCATATATGGAGGGGGCAGGGGCGTTTATGGCTACACCTTC. This translates into CASSFIYGGGRGVYGYTF.

The chain uses TRBV4-1 and TRBJ2-7, with TRBD1 identical over 11 bases. The CDR3 runs 16 residues. Per germline, CDR1 MGHRA and CDR2 YSYEKL. The J segment lost 3 bases and the V segment lost 4 bases, leaving 8 bases of the junction unmatched. This CDR3 is CASSRTGTGGSYEQYF. Written as DNA, the CDR3 is TGCGCCAGCAGCCGCACGGGGACAGGGGGGAGCTACGAGCAGTACTTC.

The V gene is TRBV30, the J gene TRBJ2-3, with 8 bases identical to TRBD2. This CDR3 is 14 amino acids long. Trimming cost V 2 bases and J 4 bases; bases outside gene matches: 5. Germline V CDR1 and CDR2: GTSNPN, SVGIG (reference sequence). Here the CDR3 DNA reads TGTGCCTGGAGTCCAGCGGGGGTCCCAGATACGCAGTATTTT. Translating gives CAWSPAGVPDTQYF.

This chain links TRBV21-1 with TRBJ2-4; the listed D gene, TRBD1, was not tested against the DNA. TRBV21-1 is shown as a pseudogene. The CDR3 runs 15 residues. The CDR3: CASSKHRARENIQYF. The CDR3 DNA follows: TGTGCCAGCAGCAAGCACAGGGCTAGGGAAAACATTCAGTACTTC.

In this sample, this clone turned up once. This chain joins TRBV6-5 and TRBJ1-1; 7 bases line up with TRBD1. The ends lost 6 bases at V and 6 bases at J; junction bases unmatched: 7. This CDR3 spans 13 amino acids. CDR1 and CDR2 (germline): MNHEY, SVGAGI. CDR3 sequence: CASSLRRGAEAFF. Here the CDR3 DNA reads TGTGCCAGCAGCCTCCGCAGGGGGGCTGAAGCTTTCTTT.

The CDR3: CASSPYVNTEAFF. CDR3 in DNA: TGTGCCAGCAGTCCCTATGTGAACACTGAAGCTTTCTTT. The chain is built from TRBV28 and TRBJ1-1; D uncertain. V shed 5 bases and J shed 0 bases, with 7 bases lying between them. CDR3 length: 13 amino acids. The germline V gene encodes CDR1 MDHEN and CDR2 SYDVKM.

This clone was detected only once. The CDR3 loop reads CASSTTWGDEQYF. Written as DNA, the CDR3 is TGCGCCAGCAGCACGACATGGGGAGACGAGCAGTACTTC. This chain joins TRBV5-1 and TRBJ2-7; perhaps TRBD2 as D (5 bases). Germline loops: CDR1 SGHRS, CDR2 YFSETQ. CDR3 length: 13 residues. Trimming stripped 4 bases from V and 5 bases from J, with 13 bases between.

This rearrangement joins TRBV15 to TRBJ1-4; maybe TRBD1 (6 bases). Trimming stripped 0 bases from V and 7 bases from J, with 15 bases between. Germline loops: CDR1 LNHNV, CDR2 YYDKDF (reference sequence). The CDR3 is 16 residues long. The CDR3, as DNA: TGTGCCACCAGCAGAGATGCGGGGGAGGGGGGTGAAAAACTGTTTTTT. Translation: CATSRDAGEGGEKLFF.

This clone was observed a few times. The rearrangement links TRBV7-6 to TRBJ2-1; 7 positions match TRBD1. This CDR3 region has 15 residues. Per germline, CDR1 SGHVS and CDR2 FNYEAQ. V was clipped by 4 bases and J by 3 bases; unmatched bases: 6. The CDR3 DNA reads TGTGCCAGCAGCTCAGGGACAGATATCTACAATGAGCAGTTCTTC. Residues: CASSSGTDIYNEQFF.

The chain recombines TRBV10-1 with TRBJ2-5; TRBD1 aligns across 11 bases. Looked up from germline, CDR1 is WNHNN and CDR2 is SYGVQD (reference sequence). The CDR3 has 23 amino acids. The V gene end was trimmed by 2 bases and the J gene end by 5 bases; junction bases not matched to a gene: 28. The CDR3 DNA is TGCGCCAGCAGTGAGACAACTTGTCAACCTCTCTTGGACAGGGGGCGGTCAGGGGAGACCCAGTACTTC. Translation gives CASSETTCQPLLDRGRSGETQYF.